Sequencing of this TCR beta chain was carried out in a study of blood T cell repertoires in COVID-19 (dated by TCRdb to the early 2020s). In terms of the full investigation: Samples covering the acute and convalescent phases of COVID-19 were provided by collaborators in the United States, Italy and Spain. HLA class I and class II types, where available, came from metadata supplied by the sample provider rather than from assay-based typing. The dataset comprised deeply sampled blood TCRbeta repertoires from subjects exposed to, actively infected with, or recovered from COVID-19. A freely available public database, intended as a resource for researchers studying the immune response to SARS-CoV-2, is where the repertoires were released. Samples were obtained from the ongoing ImmuneRACE study (first 160 participants) and from about 1,300 subjects provided by 6 global collaborators. The material from the prospective study consisted of cDNA or gDNA derived from T cells, B-cell-depleted T cells, or PBMCs. A de-identified subject ID, COVID-19 status, age in years and sex were almost always included in the sample metadata.

Collaborating institutions collected whole blood in K2EDTA tubes following their own protocols. For TCRbeta analysis, collaborators shipped samples in one of three forms: frozen whole blood, isolated PBMCs, or DNA extracted from either of those sample types. The investigation overall reported the following: The amount of clinical and demographic metadata varied by source and participant and was provided uncurated.

To note about this clone: Its binding antigen is unknown. Per-base quality was not reported, and no clone a single base away is much larger than it.

TCRbeta CDR3 regions were amplified from genomic DNA by means of the immunoSEQ Assay, a bias-controlled multiplex PCR. Turning to the authors' computational methods: The number of nucleated cells in each sample was estimated by amplification of reference gene primers within the assay. To quantify the absolute abundance of each unique TCRbeta CDR3 rearrangement, sequence reads were collapsed and filtered. For each sample, productive Simpson clonality was calculated as the square root of Simpson's diversity index over productive rearrangements. TCRdb holds this immuneACCESS table with in-frame rearrangements only. Some clones are missing; in checked studies, unresolved V genes explain under half, and the rest has no known cause. The D gene and trimming were derived from the DNA, and the V and J assignments and clone size from that table. The sample includes some 200,000 clones, with around 89% observed a single time. The biggest ten clones account for 1.5% to 2% of the sample.

V gives up 2 bases and J gives up 2 bases, and the segment between their germline ends measures 4 bases. Sequences SGHTA (CDR1) and FQGTGA (CDR2) are obtained from the germline V gene. From cysteine to phenylalanine, the CDR3 is 13 amino acids long. This entry keeps only the CDR3 DNA: 39 bases, framed from base 1. This TCR derives from a man in his 70s with acute or convalescent COVID-19. The sample taken for sequencing was peripheral blood. The rearranged segments are TRBV7-3 and TRBJ2-1, with no confident D gene call. This receptor has the CDR3 CASSLGPYNEQFF. The nucleotides are TGTGCCAGCAGCTTAGGCCCCTACAATGAGCAGTTCTTC.